The 28 T cell receptor beta chains below were found in one sample sequenced in a study of Ad26.COV2.S vaccination and SARS-CoV-2 variants. Treatment: roughly 18 received Ad26.COV2.S at low or high dose, single or two shots; 5 received placebo; per-sample allocation not given. Specimens were obtained on day 63 following the first vaccine or placebo injection. Profiling relied on immunoSEQ multiplex PCR, and the TCRdb table lists in-frame clones only, not all of them. The data contain 350,000 to 450,000 clones, 80% to 90% of them singletons. The sample was peripheral blood, taken in a trial of Ad26.COV2.S vaccine versus placebo. The receptors shown here come from a person between 18 and 59 years old who received the Ad26.COV2.S COVID-19 vaccine or a placebo.

The chain couples TRBV5-1 to TRBJ1-6; the D is unclear. V gave up 0 bases and J gave up 0 bases, with 13 bases separating them. The CDR3 is made up of 18 amino acids. Germline-derived CDR1 and CDR2 are SGHRS and YFSETQ. CDR3 DNA sequence: TGCGCCAGCAGCTTGGAGCCGCAGGAGGCCTCCTATAATTCACCCCTCCACTTT. As protein: CASSLEPQEASYNSPLHF.

The chain is built from TRBV29-1 and TRBJ2-5; D perhaps matches TRBD2 (5 bases). The germline CDR1 and CDR2 sequences are SQVTM and ANQGSEA. Trimming cost V 6 bases and J 5 bases, with 16 bases left between them. This CDR3 has 13 residues. The CDR3 DNA is TGCAGCGTGGGCGGAGGATCTGGGGAGACCCAGTACTTC. Its translation: CSVGGGSGETQYF.

The chain couples TRBV4-3 to TRBJ2-2, with D perhaps TRBD2 (5 bases). The CDR3 consists of 12 residues. Trimming cost V 3 bases and J 6 bases, with 5 bases left between them. CDR1 and CDR2 (germline): LGHNA, YSLEER. CDR3 bases: TGCGCCAGCAGCCATAGCGCCGGGGAGCTGTTTTTT. Its protein product is CASSHSAGELFF.

This clone was observed a handful of times. This rearrangement joins TRBV6-1 to TRBJ1-1, with TRBD1 matching over 7 bases. The CDR3 has 13 amino acids. The germline V gene has CDR1 MNHNS and CDR2 SASEGT. After removal of 2 bases from V and 7 bases from J, the junction contained 4 bases not matched to a gene. The CDR3 loop reads CASSERDRVEAFF. The CDR3 DNA reads as TGTGCCAGCAGTGAACGTGACAGGGTTGAAGCTTTCTTT.

The chain has TRBV7-9 and TRBJ2-5, with D possibly TRBD1 on 6 matching bases. CDR1 is SEHNR and CDR2 is FQNEAQ in the germline V gene (reference sequence). The CDR3 is 15 amino acids. V dropped 8 bases and J dropped 1 base, with 17 bases sitting between them. The CDR3: CASRRSDRPQETQYF. The CDR3 nucleotides are TGTGCCAGCCGGAGGAGCGACAGGCCCCAAGAGACCCAGTACTTC.

This rearrangement joins TRBV3-1 (or the pseudogene TRBV3-2) to TRBJ1-2, with D possibly TRBD1 on 5 matching bases. The CDR3 length is 14 residues. The germline V gene encodes CDR1 LGHDT and CDR2 YNNKEL (reference sequence). V dropped 0 bases and J dropped 4 bases, with 9 bases sitting between them. The CDR3 coding sequence is TGTGCCAGCAGCCAAGATTGGGGGTTCTATGGCTACACCTTC. Its translation: CASSQDWGFYGYTF.

The chain couples TRBV5-1 to TRBJ2-7; D might be TRBD1 (6 bases). The CDR3 spans 15 residues. V shed 4 bases and J shed 2 bases, with 16 bases lying between them. Germline V gives CDR1 SGHRS, CDR2 YFSETQ. The CDR3 sequence: CASSTDSSSTYEQYF. The DNA for the CDR3 is TGCGCCAGCAGCACGGACAGTTCAAGCACCTACGAGCAGTACTTC.

For the CDR3, the DNA is TGTGCCAGCAGCGCGGCCGGGACCACGACGGGGGGCTACACCTTC. Translating gives CASSAAGTTTGGYTF. The J gene is TRBJ1-2, the V gene TRBV7-3; D is possibly TRBD1 (5 bases). The germline V gene encodes CDR1 SGHTA and CDR2 FQGTGA. V lost 5 bases, J lost 8 bases, and 21 bases lay in between. The CDR3 is made up of 15 amino acids.

The V gene is TRBV2, the J gene TRBJ1-5; maybe TRBD1 (6 bases). The CDR3 has 14 amino acids. In germline, CDR1 is SNHLY, CDR2 FYNNEI. V was pared by 5 bases and J by 7 bases, with 15 bases between. CDR3 nucleotides: TGTGCCAGCAGTATCGGGGGGCTGGAGCAGCCCCAGCATTTT. Residues: CASSIGGLEQPQHF.

This clone was found once. As DNA, the CDR3 is TGTGCCAGCTCACCACCGGGTGACAGGGTAAGCTCCTACGAGCAGTACTTC. Residues: CASSPPGDRVSSYEQYF. The chain carries TRBV18 and TRBJ2-7; 7 nucleotides match TRBD1. The germline V gene has CDR1 KGHSH and CDR2 LQKENI. The CDR3 consists of 17 residues. V gave up 0 bases and J gave up 0 bases; unmatched junction bases: 8.

The V and J genes are TRBV2 and TRBJ1-3, with no clear D. The CDR3 contains 14 residues. Germline V gene data show CDR1 as SNHLY and CDR2 as FYNNEI. With 10 bases removed from V and 0 bases from J, the gap between germline ends came to 13 bases. As DNA, the CDR3 is TGTGCCACTACGCCCAGGAGCTCTGGAAACACCATATATTTT. Translated, it gives CATTPRSSGNTIYF.

This rearrangement joins TRBV6-6 to TRBJ2-3; perhaps TRBD2 as D (5 bases). Trimming removed 8 bases from V and 1 base from J, with 7 bases in between. This CDR3 is 12 amino acids long. Germline CDR1 MNHNY, CDR2 SVGAGI (reference sequence). In DNA form, the CDR3 reads TGTGCCAGCGACGGGGGCACAGATACGCAGTATTTT. It yields the protein CASDGGTDTQYF.

This clone appeared once. The J gene is TRBJ2-5, the V gene TRBV7-9; D perhaps matches TRBD1 (5 bases). The V end was cut by 2 bases, the J end by 2 bases, with 12 bases between. Germline V gene data show CDR1 as SEHNR and CDR2 as FQNEAQ (reference sequence). The CDR3 is 15 residues long. The CDR3 DNA is TGTGCCAGCAGCTTACAAGGACAACTGCAAGAGACCCAGTACTTC. This translates into CASSLQGQLQETQYF. The full variable domain, with the rest looked up from reference TRBV7-9 and TRBJ2-5, is DTGVSQNPRHKITKRGQNVTFRCDPISEHNRLYWYRQTLGQGPEFLTYFQNEAQLEKSRLLSDRFSAERPKGSFSTLEIQRTEQGDSAMYLCASSLQGQLQETQYFGPGTRLLVL.

This clone was recorded only once. The chain uses TRBV5-1 and TRBJ2-6, with D uncertain. Germline V gene data show CDR1 as SGHRS and CDR2 as YFSETQ. This CDR3 has 16 residues. Trimming removed 0 bases from V and 2 bases from J, with 9 bases in between. For the CDR3, the DNA is TGCGCCAGCAGCTTGGTAGCAGTCGCTGGGGCCAACGTCCTGACTTTC. It translates to CASSLVAVAGANVLTF.

The rearrangement links TRBV11-3 to TRBJ2-3; 13 bases are shared with TRBD2. V trimming: 5 bases; J trimming: 5 bases; junction bases outside the gene matches: 7. The length of the CDR3 is 16 residues. Germline V gene data show CDR1 as SGHNT and CDR2 as YENEEA. CDR3 in amino acids: CASSPTSGGAGDTQYF. In nucleotides, the CDR3 is TGTGCCAGCAGCCCAACTAGCGGGGGGGCTGGAGATACGCAGTATTTT.

This clone has more than one count but fewer than ten. In DNA form, the CDR3 reads TGTGCCAGCAGCAGGACCGGGACAGGGCTTGGCTACACCTTC. Its translation is CASSRTGTGLGYTF. This rearrangement joins TRBV7-9 to TRBJ1-2; 9 bases are shared with TRBD1. The CDR3 totals 14 residues. In germline, CDR1 is SEHNR, CDR2 FQNEAQ (reference sequence). V was clipped by 5 bases and J by 7 bases; unmatched bases: 8.

J is TRBJ1-3 and V is TRBV7-9; TRBD1 is a possible D gene (5 bases). The germline gives CDR1 SEHNR, CDR2 FQNEAQ (reference sequence). This CDR3 is 15 amino acids long. Trimming cost V 5 bases and J 4 bases, with 15 bases left between them. CDR3 bases: TGTGCCAGCAGCGCCAGCCGGGGGACGGGAAACACCATATATTTT. It codes for CASSASRGTGNTIYF.

The V gene is TRBV5-1, the J gene TRBJ2-5; D might be TRBD2 (6 bases). Germline V gene sequence: CDR1 SGHRS, CDR2 YFSETQ. V lost 3 bases and J lost 1, with 10 bases in between. CDR3 length: 14 amino acids. The CDR3 spells CASSSASAQETQYF. DNA of the CDR3: TGCGCCAGCAGCTCTGCTAGCGCCCAAGAGACCCAGTACTTC.

The CDR3 region is CAISDPAGSSPLHF. The CDR3 coding sequence is TGTGCCATCAGTGACCCAGCGGGCTCTTCACCCCTCCACTTT. The chain couples TRBV10-3 to TRBJ1-6; D uncertain. Trimming removed 3 bases at V and 9 bases at J, with 12 bases between. Germline V gene lookup returns CDR1 ENHRY and CDR2 SYGVKD. This CDR3 has 14 residues.

This clone was recorded a few times. The chain links TRBV5-1 to TRBJ1-5; D is unresolved. Germline CDR1 and CDR2: SGHRS and YFSETQ. Deletions cut 1 base from V and 4 bases from J, with 6 bases between. The CDR3 contains 13 residues. For the CDR3, the DNA is TGCGCCAGCAGCTTGAATTCTAATCAGCCCCAGCATTTT. It encodes CASSLNSNQPQHF. The whole variable domain, remainder taken from reference TRBV5-1 and TRBJ1-5, is KAGVTQTPRYLIKTRGQQVTLSCSPISGHRSVSWYQQTPGQGLQFLFEYFSETQRNKGNFPGRFSGRQFSNSRSEMNVSTLELGDSALYLCASSLNSNQPQHFGDGTRLSIL.

This rearrangement joins TRBV7-8 to TRBJ2-3; no definite D call. Deletions cut 1 base from V and 5 bases from J, with 4 bases between. CDR1 is SGHVS, CDR2 FQNEAQ, per germline. The CDR3 totals 12 residues. The CDR3 DNA reads TGTGCCAGCAGCTTAGGCATAGATACGCAGTATTTT. It is translated as CASSLGIDTQYF.

The chain uses TRBV4-2 and TRBJ1-5; perhaps TRBD1 as D (5 bases). Looked up from germline, CDR1 is LGHNA and CDR2 is YNFKEQ. This CDR3 has 15 residues. Trimming left V 1 base short and J 3 bases short, with 10 bases between. This CDR3 is CASSQGRAHNQPQHF. For the CDR3, the DNA is TGTGCCAGCAGCCAAGGCAGGGCGCACAATCAGCCCCAGCATTTT.

This sequence joins TRBV29-1 and TRBJ1-2; D uncertain. There are 14 residues in the CDR3. Germline values: CDR1 SQVTM, CDR2 ANQGSEA. The V end was cut by 7 bases, the J end by 6 bases, with 21 bases between. CDR3 region: CSARAGEGKDGYTF. The CDR3 coding sequence is TGCAGCGCCCGAGCCGGGGAGGGAAAAGATGGCTACACCTTC.

The chain is built from TRBV3-1 (or the pseudogene TRBV3-2) and TRBJ1-5; the D is unclear. The CDR3 loop spans 12 amino acids. Trimming took off 2 bases at V and 6 bases at J, with 5 bases between the two ends. The germline gives CDR1 LGHDT, CDR2 YNNKEL (reference sequence). CDR3 region: CASSQSGQPQHF. In DNA form, the CDR3 reads TGTGCCAGCAGCCAAAGTGGTCAGCCCCAGCATTTT.

The chain joins TRBV10-3 to TRBJ1-1; 7 bases are a match to TRBD1. The CDR3 runs 14 residues. Germline V lookup: CDR1 ENHRY, CDR2 SYGVKD. Losses at the gene ends were 9 bases for V and 1 base for J; bases not matched to a gene: 8. The CDR3 nucleotides read TGTGCCATTAAACCCGGGACAGAGAACACTGAAGCTTTCTTT. Translating gives CAIKPGTENTEAFF.

The chain carries TRBV19 and TRBJ2-4; 10 bases line up with TRBD1. After removal of 5 bases from V and 15 bases from J, the junction contained 10 bases not matched to a gene. Germline V gene sequence: CDR1 LNHDA, CDR2 SQIVND (reference sequence). The CDR3 is made up of 13 amino acids. Written as DNA, the CDR3 is TGTGCCAGTAGTTTAGGACAGGGGGTACCGGGGTACTTC. Its protein is CASSLGQGVPGYF.

The rearrangement joins TRBV19 to TRBJ1-4, with D possibly matching TRBD1 (6 bases). Trimming cost V 6 bases and J 4 bases, with 9 bases left between them. The germline gives CDR1 LNHDA, CDR2 SQIVND (reference sequence). This CDR3 has 13 residues. The CDR3 reads CASRTGGNEKLFF. For the CDR3, the DNA is TGTGCCAGTAGGACAGGCGGTAATGAAAAACTGTTTTTT.

The chain uses TRBV10-3 and TRBJ1-5; D is possibly TRBD1 (6 bases). The ends were cut back, 5 bases at V and 1 base at J, with 9 bases in the middle. This CDR3 region has 14 residues. Germline CDR1 and CDR2: ENHRY and SYGVKD. CDR3 residues: CAISNQGSNQPQHF. Here the CDR3 DNA reads TGTGCCATCAGTAATCAGGGGAGCAATCAGCCCCAGCATTTT.